The 12 T cell receptor beta chains in this list originate from one sample, sequenced in a study of T cells after yellow fever vaccination. TCRdb called the 5' RACE reads again in MiXCR, with one record for every CDR3 protein. The table shows some 220,000 distinct CDR3 sequences, with roughly 3% occurring only once. The sample here was CD4+ T cells sorted from PBMCs, taken 10 days after the yellow fever booster vaccination. These receptors all stem from a man younger than 35 who received the YFV17D yellow fever vaccine.

This clonotype was recorded at least ten times. This chain joins TRBV5-1 and TRBJ1-1; TRBD1 is a possible D gene (5 bases). From germline, CDR1 is SGHRS and CDR2 YFSETQ. Deletions cut 4 bases from V and 4 bases from J, with 17 bases between. The CDR3 is 15 amino acids. The CDR3 region is CASSQGTSAGTEAFF. CDR3 DNA sequence: TGCGCCAGCAGCCAAGGGACCTCTGCCGGCACTGAAGCTTTCTTT.

V usage is TRBV7-2 and J usage is TRBJ2-1; tentative D call: TRBD2 (6 bases). The V gene's germline CDR1 is SGHTA and CDR2 FQGNSA. Trimming pared 0 bases from V and 11 bases from J, leaving 11 bases between. This CDR3 has 13 amino acids. CDR3 sequence: CASSLADGGKQFF. The CDR3 DNA reads as TGTGCCAGCAGCTTAGCTGACGGGGGAAAGCAGTTCTTC.

There are many counts of this clonotype. The gene calls are TRBV5-1 and TRBJ1-2; D not certain. Germline V lookup: CDR1 SGHRS, CDR2 YFSETQ. The CDR3 runs to 14 residues. V lost 4 bases to trimming and J lost 0 bases, with 10 bases between them. For the CDR3, the DNA is TGCGCCAGCAGCCCACTGGGGACTAACTATGGCTACACCTTC. Protein product: CASSPLGTNYGYTF.

In this sample, this clonotype turned up many times. The chain has TRBV2 and TRBJ2-3; D possibly uses TRBD1 or TRBD2 (5 bases each). The CDR3 length is 17 residues. In germline, CDR1 is SNHLY, CDR2 FYNNEI. Deletions cut 6 bases from V and 0 bases from J, with 19 bases between. CDR3 sequence reads: CASRRHLPGRSTDTQYF. For the CDR3, the DNA is TGTGCCAGCAGGCGCCACCTTCCGGGACGGAGCACAGATACGCAGTATTTT.

This clonotype was counted ten times or more. V gene TRBV12-3 or TRBV12-4 combines with J gene TRBJ1-2; D remains unclear. The CDR3 is 14 amino acids. V lost 3 bases and J 0 bases, leaving 8 bases between the germline ends. The CDR3 nucleotides read TGTGCCAGCAGTTTGGCTTCGGCTAACTATGGCTACACCTTC. Translated: CASSLASANYGYTF.

This chain joins TRBV7-2 and TRBJ1-6; D not resolved. With 1 base removed from V and 6 bases from J, the gap between germline ends came to 10 bases. This CDR3 spans 15 amino acids. The germline CDR1 and CDR2 sequences are SGHTA and FQGNSA. The CDR3 loop is CASSLVVARNSPLHF. The CDR3 DNA sequence: TGTGCCAGCAGCTTAGTGGTGGCTCGTAATTCACCCCTCCACTTT.

The chain uses TRBV29-1 and TRBJ2-4; D not certain. The CDR3 length is 16 residues. CDR1 SQVTM and CDR2 ANQGSEA come from the germline V gene. Trimming left V 4 bases short and J 0 bases short, with 16 bases between. CDR3 sequence reads: CSVVPVMLLAKNIQYF. CDR3 nucleotide sequence: TGCAGCGTTGTTCCCGTTATGCTCCTAGCCAAAAACATTCAGTACTTC.

The table lists this clonotype with many counts. This chain links TRBV2 with TRBJ1-2, with TRBD1 matching over 11 bases. The germline V gene encodes CDR1 SNHLY and CDR2 FYNNEI. Trimming took 7 bases from V and 4 from J; bases not matched to a gene: 5. There are 14 residues in the CDR3. Here the CDR3 reads CASMPGQGGYGYTF. CDR3 nucleotides: TGTGCCAGCATGCCGGGACAGGGGGGCTATGGCTACACCTTC.

This clonotype was seen a handful of times. This chain joins TRBV11-1 and TRBJ2-3, with D maybe TRBD1 (6 bases). This CDR3 is 12 amino acids long. The germline V and J ends were trimmed by 3 bases and 6 bases, with 7 bases remaining between them. The germline V gene encodes CDR1 SGHAT and CDR2 FQDESV (reference sequence). CDR3 loop: CASSFQGDTQYF. DNA of the CDR3: TGTGCCAGCAGCTTCCAGGGGGATACGCAGTATTTT.

This clonotype was seen many times. The gene calls are TRBV12-5 and TRBJ2-5, with TRBD2 matching 7 bases. Germline values: CDR1 LGHNT, CDR2 FRNRAP. The CDR3 is 17 residues long. V trimming: 1 base; J trimming: 4 bases; junction bases outside the gene matches: 12. This CDR3 is CASGLGLAGERGETQYF. In nucleotides, the CDR3 is TGTGCTAGTGGTTTGGGACTCGCGGGGGAGCGGGGAGAGACCCAGTACTTC. Full variable domain (rest looked up from reference TRBV12-5 and TRBJ2-5): DARVTQTPRHKVTEMGQEVTMRCQPILGHNTVFWYRQTMMQGLELLAYFRNRAPLDDSGMPKDRFSAEMPDATLATLKIQPSEPRDSAVYFCASGLGLAGERGETQYFGPGTRLLVL.

This clonotype was recorded many times. The chain links TRBV6-5 to TRBJ2-3; 8 bases are a match to TRBD1. Unmatched junction bases numbered 5, after V lost 4 bases and J lost 5 bases. CDR1 and CDR2 from the germline V gene are MNHEY and SVGAGI. This CDR3 contains 14 residues. As DNA, the CDR3 is TGTGCCAGCAGTTTGGACAGGGCTGGAGATACGCAGTATTTT. It is translated as CASSLDRAGDTQYF.

This clonotype was detected many times. This chain connects TRBV6-5 to TRBJ1-5; D remains unclear. Germline loops: CDR1 MNHEY, CDR2 SVGAGI. This CDR3 region has 16 residues. With 6 bases removed from V and 7 bases from J, the gap between germline ends came to 22 bases. DNA for the CDR3: TGTGCCAGCAGGGATTATGGGGTCTGCTTGGGGCAGCCCCAGCATTTT. It specifies CASRDYGVCLGQPQHF.